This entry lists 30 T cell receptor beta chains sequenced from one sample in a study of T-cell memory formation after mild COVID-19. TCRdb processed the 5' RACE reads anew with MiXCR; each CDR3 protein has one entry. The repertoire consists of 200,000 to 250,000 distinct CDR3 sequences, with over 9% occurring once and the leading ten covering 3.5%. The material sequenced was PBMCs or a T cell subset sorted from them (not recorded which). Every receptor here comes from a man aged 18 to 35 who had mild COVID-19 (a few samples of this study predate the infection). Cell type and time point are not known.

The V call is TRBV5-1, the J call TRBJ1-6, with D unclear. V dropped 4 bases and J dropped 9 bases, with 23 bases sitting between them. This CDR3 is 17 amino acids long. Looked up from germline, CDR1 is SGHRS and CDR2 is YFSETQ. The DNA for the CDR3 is TGCGCCAGCAGCGGGGATTGGACGCCGACGGCGGGTTCACCCCTCCACTTT. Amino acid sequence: CASSGDWTPTAGSPLHF.

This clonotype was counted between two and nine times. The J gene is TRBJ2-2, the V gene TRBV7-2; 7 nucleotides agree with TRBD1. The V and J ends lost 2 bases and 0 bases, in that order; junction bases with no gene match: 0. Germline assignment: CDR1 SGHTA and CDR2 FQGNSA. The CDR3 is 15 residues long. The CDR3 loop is CASSLQGANTGELFF. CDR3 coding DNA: TGTGCCAGCAGCTTACAGGGGGCGAACACCGGGGAGCTGTTTTTT.

CDR3: CASRVVGSGETQYF. The CDR3 DNA follows: TGTGCCAGCAGGGTCGTAGGGTCTGGTGAGACCCAGTACTTC. This rearrangement joins TRBV5-6 to TRBJ2-5; no clear D. Germline V lookup: CDR1 SGHDT, CDR2 YYEEEE. The CDR3 spans 14 residues. V shed 5 bases and J shed 5 bases, with 16 bases lying between them.

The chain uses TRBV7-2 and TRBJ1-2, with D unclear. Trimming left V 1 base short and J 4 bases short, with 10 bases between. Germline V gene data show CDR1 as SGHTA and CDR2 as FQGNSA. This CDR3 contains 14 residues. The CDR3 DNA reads TGTGCCAGCAGCTTAGGTATGGTGACCTATGGCTACACCTTC. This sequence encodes CASSLGMVTYGYTF.

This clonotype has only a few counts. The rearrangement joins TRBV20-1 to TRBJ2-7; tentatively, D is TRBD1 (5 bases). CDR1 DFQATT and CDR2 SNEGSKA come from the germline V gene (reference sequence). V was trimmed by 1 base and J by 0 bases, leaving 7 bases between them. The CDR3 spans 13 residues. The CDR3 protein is CSARGQSSYEQYF. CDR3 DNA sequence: TGCAGTGCTAGAGGACAGAGCTCCTACGAGCAGTACTTC.

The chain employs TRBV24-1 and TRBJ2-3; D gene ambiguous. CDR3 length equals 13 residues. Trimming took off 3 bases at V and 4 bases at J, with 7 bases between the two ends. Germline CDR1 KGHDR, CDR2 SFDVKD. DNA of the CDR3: TGTGCCACCAGTGATGACGCCTCAGATACGCAGTATTTT. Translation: CATSDDASDTQYF.

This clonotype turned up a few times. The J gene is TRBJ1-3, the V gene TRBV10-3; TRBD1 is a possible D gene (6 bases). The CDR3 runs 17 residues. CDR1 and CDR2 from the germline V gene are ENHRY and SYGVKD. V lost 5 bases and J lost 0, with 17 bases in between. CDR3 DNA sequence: TGTGCCATCAGTCAGACACCGGGACATAGCTCTGGAAACACCATATATTTT. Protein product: CAISQTPGHSSGNTIYF.

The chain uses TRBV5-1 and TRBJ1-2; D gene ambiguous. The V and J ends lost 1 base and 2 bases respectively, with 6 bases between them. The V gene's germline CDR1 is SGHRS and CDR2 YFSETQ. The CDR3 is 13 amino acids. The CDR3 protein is CASSLNGNYGYTF. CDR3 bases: TGCGCCAGCAGCTTGAACGGAAACTATGGCTACACCTTC.

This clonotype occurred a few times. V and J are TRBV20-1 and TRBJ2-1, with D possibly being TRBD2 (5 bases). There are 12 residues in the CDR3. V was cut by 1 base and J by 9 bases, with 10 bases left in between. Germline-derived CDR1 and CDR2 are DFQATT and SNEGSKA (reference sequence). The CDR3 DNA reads TGCAGTGCTAGAGCGGACTGGTTTGAGCAGTTCTTC. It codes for CSARADWFEQFF.

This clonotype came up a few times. The CDR3 DNA reads TGCGCCAGCAGCCCGCGGGAGACTTCCTATAATTCACCCCTCCACTTT. Its protein is CASSPRETSYNSPLHF. This chain connects TRBV4-1 to TRBJ1-6; D is ambiguous. The CDR3 totals 16 residues. The V end lost 4 bases, the J end lost 1 base, and 11 bases lay between the germline ends. Germline lookup yields CDR1 MGHRA and CDR2 YSYEKL.

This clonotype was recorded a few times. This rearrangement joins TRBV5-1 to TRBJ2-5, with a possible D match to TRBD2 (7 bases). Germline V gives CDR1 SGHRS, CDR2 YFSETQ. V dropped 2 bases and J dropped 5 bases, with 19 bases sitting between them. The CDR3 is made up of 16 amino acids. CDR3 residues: CASSFRGAIKLETQYF. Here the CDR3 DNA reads TGCGCCAGCAGCTTTCGGGGGGCAATTAAGTTGGAGACCCAGTACTTC.

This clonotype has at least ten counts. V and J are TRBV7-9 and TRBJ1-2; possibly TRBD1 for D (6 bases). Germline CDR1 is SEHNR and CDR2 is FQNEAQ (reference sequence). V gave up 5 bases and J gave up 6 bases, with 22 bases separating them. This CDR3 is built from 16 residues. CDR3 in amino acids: CASSAYRDRSHHGYTF. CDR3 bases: TGTGCCAGCAGCGCCTACAGGGATCGGTCACATCATGGCTACACCTTC.

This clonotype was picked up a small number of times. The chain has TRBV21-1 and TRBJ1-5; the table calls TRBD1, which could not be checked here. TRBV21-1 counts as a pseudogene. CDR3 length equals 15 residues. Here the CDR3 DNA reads TGTGCCAGCGCAAGGGGGGTAGACGGGAATCAGCCCCAGCATTTT. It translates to CASARGVDGNQPQHF.

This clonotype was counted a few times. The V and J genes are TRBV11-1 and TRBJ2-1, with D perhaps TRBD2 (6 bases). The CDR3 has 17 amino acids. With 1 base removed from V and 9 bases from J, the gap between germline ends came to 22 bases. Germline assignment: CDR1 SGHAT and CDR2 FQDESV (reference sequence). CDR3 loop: CASSLELAGTPPFEQFF. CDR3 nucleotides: TGTGCCAGCAGCTTAGAGTTAGCCGGGACTCCACCCTTTGAGCAGTTCTTC.

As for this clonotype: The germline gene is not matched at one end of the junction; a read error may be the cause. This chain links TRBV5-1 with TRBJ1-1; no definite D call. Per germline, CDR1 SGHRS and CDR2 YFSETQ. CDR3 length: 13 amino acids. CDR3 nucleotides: TGTGCCAGCAGCCCCGACGGGAACACTGAAGCTTTCTTT. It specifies CASSPDGNTEAFF.

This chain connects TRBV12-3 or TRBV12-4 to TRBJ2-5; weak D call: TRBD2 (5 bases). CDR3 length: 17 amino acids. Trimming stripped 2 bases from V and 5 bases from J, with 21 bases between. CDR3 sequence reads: CASSLIGGLARPETQYF. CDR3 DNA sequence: TGTGCCAGCAGTTTAATTGGAGGACTTGCACGACCGGAGACCCAGTACTTC.

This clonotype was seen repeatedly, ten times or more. CDR3 sequence (DNA): TGCAGTGCTAGAGATCTGGGCAGGGAGGGTGAGCAGTTCTTC. This translates into CSARDLGREGEQFF. V and J are TRBV20-1 and TRBJ2-1, with 7 positions matching TRBD2. The V gene's germline CDR1 is DFQATT and CDR2 SNEGSKA (reference sequence). Trimming at V came to 0 bases and at J to 9 bases, leaving 8 bases not matched to a gene. The CDR3 loop spans 14 amino acids.

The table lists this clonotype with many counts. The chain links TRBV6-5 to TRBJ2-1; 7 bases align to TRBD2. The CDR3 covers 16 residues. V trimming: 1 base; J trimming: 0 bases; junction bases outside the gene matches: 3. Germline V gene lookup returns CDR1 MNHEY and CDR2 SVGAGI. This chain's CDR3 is CASSYYGGSSYNEQFF. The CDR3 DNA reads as TGTGCCAGCAGTTACTACGGGGGGAGCTCCTACAATGAGCAGTTCTTC.

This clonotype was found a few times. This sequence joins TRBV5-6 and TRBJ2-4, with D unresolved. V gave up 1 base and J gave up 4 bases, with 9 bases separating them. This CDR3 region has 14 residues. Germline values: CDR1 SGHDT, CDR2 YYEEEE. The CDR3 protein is CASSLRSGKNIQYF. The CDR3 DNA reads TGTGCCAGCAGCTTGCGTTCCGGGAAAAACATTCAGTACTTC.

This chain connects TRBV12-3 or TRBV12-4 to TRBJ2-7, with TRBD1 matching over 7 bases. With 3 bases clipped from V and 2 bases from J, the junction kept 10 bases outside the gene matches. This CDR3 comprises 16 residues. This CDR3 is CASSLGNNRGAYEQYF. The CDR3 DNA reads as TGTGCCAGCAGTTTGGGAAACAACAGGGGAGCCTACGAGCAGTACTTC.

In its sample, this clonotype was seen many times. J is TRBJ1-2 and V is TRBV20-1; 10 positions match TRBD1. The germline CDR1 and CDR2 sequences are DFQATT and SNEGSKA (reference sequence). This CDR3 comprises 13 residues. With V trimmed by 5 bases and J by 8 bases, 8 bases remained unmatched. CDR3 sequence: CSAPSDRGLGYTF. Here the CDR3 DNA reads TGCAGTGCTCCCTCAGACAGGGGGCTCGGCTACACCTTC.

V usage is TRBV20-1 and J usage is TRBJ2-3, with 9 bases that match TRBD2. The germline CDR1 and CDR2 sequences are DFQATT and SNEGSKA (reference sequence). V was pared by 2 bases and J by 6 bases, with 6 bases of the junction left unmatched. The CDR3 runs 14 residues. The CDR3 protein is CSARNSGGMDTQYF. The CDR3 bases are TGCAGTGCTAGAAATAGCGGGGGTATGGATACGCAGTATTTT.

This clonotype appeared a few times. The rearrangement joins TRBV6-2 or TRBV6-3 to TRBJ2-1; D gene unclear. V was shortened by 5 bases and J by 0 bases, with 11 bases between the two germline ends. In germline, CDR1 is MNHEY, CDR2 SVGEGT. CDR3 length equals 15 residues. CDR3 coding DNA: TGTGCCAGCAGTCCATTCCATGCCTCCTACAATGAGCAGTTCTTC. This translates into CASSPFHASYNEQFF.

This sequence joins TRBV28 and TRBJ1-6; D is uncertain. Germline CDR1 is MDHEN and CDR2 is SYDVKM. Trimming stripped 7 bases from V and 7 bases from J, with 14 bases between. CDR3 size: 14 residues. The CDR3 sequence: CASTLIYSNSPLHF. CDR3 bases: TGTGCCAGCACCCTGATTTATAGCAATTCACCCCTCCACTTT.

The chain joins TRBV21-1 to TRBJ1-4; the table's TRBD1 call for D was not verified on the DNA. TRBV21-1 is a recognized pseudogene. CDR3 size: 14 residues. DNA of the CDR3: TGTGCCAGCAGAAAGACAGGGAGAGATGAAAAACTGTTTTTT. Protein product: CASRKTGRDEKLFF.

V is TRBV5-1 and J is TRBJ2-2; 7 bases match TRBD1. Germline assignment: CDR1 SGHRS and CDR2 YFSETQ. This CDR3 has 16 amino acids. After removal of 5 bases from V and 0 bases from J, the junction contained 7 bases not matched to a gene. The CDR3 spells CASRPTGRPNTGELFF. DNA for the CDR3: TGCGCCAGCAGGCCGACAGGGCGGCCGAACACCGGGGAGCTGTTTTTT.

CDR3 sequence (DNA): TGTGCCAGCAGTTACTCGAGGATTATGGGCAATCAGCCCCAGCATTTT. Translating it yields CASSYSRIMGNQPQHF. The chain combines TRBV6-2 or TRBV6-3 with TRBJ1-5; D gene unclear. This CDR3 is built from 16 residues. Trimming cost V 0 bases and J 2 bases, with 11 bases left between them. Germline lookup yields CDR1 MNHEY and CDR2 SVGEGT.

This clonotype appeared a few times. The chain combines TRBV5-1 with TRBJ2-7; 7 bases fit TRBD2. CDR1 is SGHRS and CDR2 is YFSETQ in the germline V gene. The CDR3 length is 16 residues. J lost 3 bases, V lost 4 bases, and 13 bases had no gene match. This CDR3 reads CASSGEGTASYYEQYF. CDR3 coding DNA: TGCGCCAGCAGCGGGGAGGGGACCGCCTCGTACTACGAGCAGTACTTC.

The CDR3 loop is CASNPGQGIYEQYF. CDR3 in DNA: TGTGCCAGCAACCCGGGACAGGGGATTTACGAGCAGTACTTC. The chain uses TRBV12-3 or TRBV12-4 and TRBJ2-7; 10 bases are a match to TRBD1. CDR3 length equals 14 residues. V was pared by 7 bases and J by 4 bases, with 7 bases of the junction left unmatched.

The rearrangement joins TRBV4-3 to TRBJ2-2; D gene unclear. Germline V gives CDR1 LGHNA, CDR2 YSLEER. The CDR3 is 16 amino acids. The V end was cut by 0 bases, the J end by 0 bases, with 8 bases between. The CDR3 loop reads CASSQDLQANTGELFF. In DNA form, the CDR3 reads TGCGCCAGCAGCCAAGATCTGCAGGCGAACACCGGGGAGCTGTTTTTT.